This T cell receptor (beta chain) was profiled in a study of Graves' ophthalmopathy and Graves' hyperthyroidism. Amplification of the TCR beta CDR3 regions used RNA transcripts (as template). An opening RT-PCR round employed HTBI primers and preceded a second-round multiplex PCR. TCRdb redid the calling of the multiplex PCR reads with MiXCR, one entry per CDR3 protein. The table lists 560,000 or so distinct CDR3 sequences, about 40% of them singletons, with 4% to 5% in the top ten. Notes on this clonotype: This CDR3 is missing its conserved last phenylalanine or tryptophan, likely due to a read error. Because the CDR3's place on the DNA is in doubt, the DNA is left out and the CDR3 is given as listed by TCRdb.

Per germline, CDR1 SGDLS and CDR2 YYNGEE. The CDR3 comprises 9 residues, both ends counted. The authors diagnosed from clinical symptoms, serum thyroxine, TRAb, thyroid ultrasound and orbital computed tomography. The sequencing sample was made of peripheral blood or thyroid tissue (not recorded which). The receptor comes from an adult man with Graves' hyperthyroidism. The chain employs TRBV9 and TRBJ1-5. CDR3 protein: CASSGHRHY.